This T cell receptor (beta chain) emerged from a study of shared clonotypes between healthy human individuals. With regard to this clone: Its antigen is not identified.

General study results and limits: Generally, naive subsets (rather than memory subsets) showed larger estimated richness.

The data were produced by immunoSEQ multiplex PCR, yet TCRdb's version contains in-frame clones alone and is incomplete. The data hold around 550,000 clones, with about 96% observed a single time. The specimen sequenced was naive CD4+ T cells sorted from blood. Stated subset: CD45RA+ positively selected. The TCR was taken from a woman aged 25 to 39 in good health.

The CDR3: CSVELGSIQYF. CDR3 bases: TGCAGCGTTGAATTGGGGAGCATTCAGTACTTC. The chain is built from TRBV29-1 and TRBJ2-4; possible D gene TRBD2, 5 bases. The CDR3 length is 11 residues. Germline loops: CDR1 SQVTM, CDR2 ANQGSEA. The V end lost 2 bases, the J end lost 9 bases, and 8 bases lay between the germline ends.